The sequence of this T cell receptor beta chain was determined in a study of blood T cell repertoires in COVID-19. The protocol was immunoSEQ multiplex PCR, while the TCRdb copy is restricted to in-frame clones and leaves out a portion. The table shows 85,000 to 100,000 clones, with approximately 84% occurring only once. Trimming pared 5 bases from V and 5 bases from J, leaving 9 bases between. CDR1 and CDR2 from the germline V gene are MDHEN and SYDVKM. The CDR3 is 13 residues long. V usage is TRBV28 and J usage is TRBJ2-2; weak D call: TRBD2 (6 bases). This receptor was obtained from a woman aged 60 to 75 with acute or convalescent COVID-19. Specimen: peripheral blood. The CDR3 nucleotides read TGTGCCAGCAGTAGGAGGGTGACCGGGGAGCTGTTTTTT. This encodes CASSRRVTGELFF.